Detailed here is one T cell receptor beta chain. The protocol was immunoSEQ multiplex PCR, while the TCRdb copy is restricted to in-frame clones and leaves out a portion. The data contain about 69,000 clones, more than 75% of them singletons. The sample belongs to a study of control samples from healthy donors and cancer patients. CDR3 length: 14 residues. Trimming took 5 bases from V and 8 from J; bases not matched to a gene: 7. Germline values: CDR1 LNHDA, CDR2 SQIVND (reference sequence). This TCR came from a woman aged 45 to 65 with lung cancer. This sequence joins TRBV19 and TRBJ1-4; 8 nucleotides agree with TRBD1. Sequenced material: PBMCs. The CDR3 protein is CASSPRTGREKLFF. For the CDR3, the DNA is TGTGCCAGTAGTCCTAGGACAGGGAGAGAAAAACTGTTTTTT.